These 4 T cell receptor beta chains came from one sample sequenced in a study of cytomegalovirus exposure and HLA in healthy donors. Produced via immunoSEQ multiplex PCR; TCRdb's table is partial and in-frame only. The profile shows approximately 150,000 clones, 80% to 95% of them singletons. Sequenced input: PBMCs. These receptors were collected from a man aged 18 to 29 in good health and CMV-seronegative.

The CDR3 region is CSVGDRGNQPQHF. DNA of the CDR3: TGCAGCGTCGGGGACAGGGGGAATCAGCCCCAGCATTTT. The genes are TRBV29-1 and TRBJ1-5; 11 positions agree with TRBD1. V gave up 6 bases and J gave up 4 bases; unmatched junction bases: 2. The CDR3 sequence is 13 residues long. CDR1 and CDR2 from the germline V gene are SQVTM and ANQGSEA.

This rearrangement joins TRBV6-5 to TRBJ2-1; D unclear. V was pared by 3 bases and J by 8 bases, with 5 bases between. CDR1 and CDR2 from the germline V gene are MNHEY and SVGAGI. CDR3 length equals 11 residues. CDR3 amino acids: CASSYLHEQFF. CDR3 sequence (DNA): TGTGCCAGCAGTTATCTCCATGAGCAGTTCTTC.

This clone showed up just once. V is TRBV6-6 and J is TRBJ2-1, with TRBD2 matching over 15 bases. J was trimmed by 4 bases and V by 8 bases; bases with no gene match: 6. From germline, CDR1 is MNHNY and CDR2 SVGAGI (reference sequence). CDR3 size: 16 residues. CDR3 amino acids: CASWTSGRASYNEQFF. CDR3 sequence (DNA): TGTGCCAGCTGGACTAGCGGGAGGGCCTCTTACAATGAGCAGTTCTTC.

V and J are TRBV18 and TRBJ2-7; 10 bases are shared with TRBD1. With V trimmed by 3 bases and J by 7 bases, 3 bases remained unmatched. The germline V gene encodes CDR1 KGHSH and CDR2 LQKENI. CDR3 length: 13 residues. The chain's CDR3 is CASSPGTGAEQYV. As DNA, the CDR3 is TGTGCCAGCTCACCGGGGACAGGGGCAGAGCAGTACGTC.